This T cell receptor beta chain was recovered during a study of human T cells and chemical hapten exposure. Study background: Sensitization involved placing 2% DPC onto a 2 cm by 2 cm region of upper inner arm skin.

This sample's time point: pre-sensitization, week 0. The treatment is: therapeutic diphenylcyclopropenone sensitization with weekly scalp DPC. Germline CDR1 is SGHRS and CDR2 is YFSETQ. The CDR3 consists of 15 residues. V lost 1 base, J lost 9 bases, and 4 bases stayed unmatched. This clonotype was detected many times. MiXCR was run by TCRdb on the RACE reads, yielding one entry per CDR3 protein. The sample records 99,000 or so distinct CDR3 sequences, roughly 10% being singletons. The origin of this receptor is a woman aged 60-70 years with alopecia areata. Some clones in this sample may be carry-over from other donors' samples. V usage is TRBV5-1 and J usage is TRBJ2-1, with TRBD2 identical over 13 bases. The input for sequencing was whole blood, taken in connection with sensitization to the hapten diphenylcyclopropenone (DPC). The DNA for the CDR3 is TGCGCCAGCAGCTTGTCTGGGACTAGCGGGGTTGAGCAGTTCTTC. Protein product: CASSLSGTSGVEQFF.